This T cell receptor beta chain originates from a study of cytomegalovirus exposure and HLA in healthy donors. Notes on the study in general: A later analysis found TCR association rates differed by HLA locus, highest for DRB1 and lowest for HLA-C. In vitro data verified a few CMV-associated chains as specific for CMV antigens.

V lost 5 bases to trimming and J lost 1 base; unmatched junction nucleotides: 16. Germline-derived CDR1 and CDR2 are SGHVS and FQNEAQ. This CDR3 contains 19 residues. As regards this clone: The antigen remains undetermined.

PCR involved 60 Vbeta and 13 Jbeta primers. Clones were read by immunoSEQ multiplex PCR, and TCRdb kept only the in-frame ones, dropping some. The data contain roughly 110,000 clones, 71% of them singletons. Although they were nominally healthy when sampled, donors likely had unrecorded immune exposures. The sample comprised PBMCs. The sequence was obtained from a female donor in good health and CMV-seronegative. The J gene is TRBJ1-1, the V gene TRBV7-8; 10 bases line up with TRBD1. CDR3 bases: TGTGCCAGCAGCGCTCTGGTGAGGCATGGGACAGGGGAGAACACTGAAGCTTTCTTT. Amino acids: CASSALVRHGTGENTEAFF.